Each of the 21 T cell receptor beta chains below was sequenced from the same sample in a study of cytomegalovirus exposure and HLA in healthy donors. Primers included in the PCR were 60 Vbeta and 13 Jbeta primers. Only in-frame clones appear in the TCRdb table, and some are missing; sequencing was by immunoSEQ multiplex PCR. This table holds some 170,000 clones, roughly 76% found once. The sample was PBMCs. The receptors were sampled from a woman between 18 and 29 years old in good health and CMV-seropositive.

The DNA for the CDR3 is TGTGCCAGCAGCTTATCAGCCAGGGGGCTCATCGAGCAGTACTTC. Its translation is CASSLSARGLIEQYF. The rearrangement joins TRBV7-2 to TRBJ2-7; 8 bases align to TRBD1. J gave up 6 bases and V 2 bases, and 9 bases lay outside the gene matches. The germline gives CDR1 SGHTA, CDR2 FQGNSA. The CDR3 totals 15 residues. Combining the CDR3 with reference TRBV7-2 and TRBJ2-7 gives the whole variable domain GAGVSQSPSNKVTEKGKDVELRCDPISGHTALYWYRQSLGQGLEFLIYFQGNSAPDKSGLPSDRFSAERTGGSVSTLTIQRTQQEDSAVYLCASSLSARGLIEQYFGPGTRLTVT.

This clone is medium-sized (0.01 to 0.1%) by share. This chain uses TRBV6-1 with TRBJ1-3; 7 positions match TRBD1. With V trimmed by 2 bases and J by 1 base, 5 bases remained unmatched. The CDR3 extends over 16 amino acids. The germline V gene encodes CDR1 MNHNS and CDR2 SASEGT. The CDR3 region has the DNA TGTGCCAGCAGTGAACAGGGGGAAGGGTCTGGAAACACCATATATTTT. Translation: CASSEQGEGSGNTIYF.

The chain is built from TRBV6-5 and TRBJ1-2, with D uncertain. Trimming pared 6 bases from V and 8 bases from J, leaving 19 bases between. The CDR3 runs to 14 residues. Germline V gives CDR1 MNHEY, CDR2 SVGAGI. The CDR3 loop is CASRLSESPRGYTF. The CDR3 region has the DNA TGTGCCAGCAGGCTCTCCGAGAGTCCCAGGGGCTACACCTTC.

Here the CDR3 DNA reads TGTGCCAGCAGCTTAGCGGTCCCCCAGGGTGGCTACACCTTC. This encodes CASSLAVPQGGYTF. This chain joins TRBV7-9 and TRBJ1-2; maybe TRBD1 (5 bases). V was cut by 0 bases and J by 7 bases, with 12 bases left in between. The CDR3 runs to 14 residues. The germline gives CDR1 SEHNR, CDR2 FQNEAQ (reference sequence).

V usage is TRBV7-2 and J usage is TRBJ2-7; TRBD1 aligns across 9 bases. The V gene's germline CDR1 is SGHTA and CDR2 FQGNSA. CDR3 length: 15 residues. V was clipped by 1 base and J by 7 bases; unmatched bases: 8. The CDR3 region is CASSLVGQGYGEQYF. The CDR3 bases are TGTGCCAGCAGCTTAGTGGGACAGGGCTACGGAGAGCAGTACTTC.

This chain uses TRBV7-8 with TRBJ2-2; 13 nucleotides line up with TRBD2. Germline-derived CDR1 and CDR2 are SGHVS and FQNEAQ. With 5 bases clipped from V and 7 bases from J, the junction kept 7 bases outside the gene matches. The CDR3 contains 16 residues. The CDR3 region is CASSHTSGGAGGELFF. DNA for the CDR3: TGTGCCAGCAGCCATACTAGCGGGGGGGCTGGCGGGGAGCTGTTTTTT.

The V call is TRBV7-8, the J call TRBJ1-5; a weak D match, TRBD1 (5 bases). The germline V gene has CDR1 SGHVS and CDR2 FQNEAQ. This CDR3 has 15 residues. V lost 1 base to trimming and J lost 6 bases, with 13 bases between them. CDR3 sequence (DNA): TGTGCCAGCAGCTTAGATGGGGGGTTACCTCAGCCCCAGCATTTT. Protein sequence: CASSLDGGLPQPQHF.

In DNA, the CDR3 is TGTGCCAGCAGCCAAGATCGTATCGACAGGTACAATGAGCAGTTCTTC. Translating gives CASSQDRIDRYNEQFF. The J gene is TRBJ2-1, the V gene TRBV4-2, with D possibly matching TRBD1 (6 bases). Germline CDR1 is LGHNA and CDR2 is YNFKEQ. The CDR3 is made up of 16 amino acids. V lost 0 bases and J lost 4, with 13 bases in between.

CDR3 sequence (DNA): TGTGCCAGCAGTGCTCCGTCGGGGAGTAGCGGGGGAACCAAAAACATTCAGTACTTC. It yields the protein CASSAPSGSSGGTKNIQYF. The J gene is TRBJ2-4, the V gene TRBV6-1; TRBD2 matches at 9 bases. The CDR3 consists of 19 residues. Germline CDR1 is MNHNS and CDR2 is SASEGT. The junction had 15 bases not matched to a gene; V was cut back by 4 bases and J by 2 bases.

The gene calls are TRBV7-9 and TRBJ2-5; D remains ambiguous. The CDR3 totals 15 residues. V dropped 5 bases and J dropped 5 bases, with 18 bases sitting between them. CDR1 and CDR2 (germline): SEHNR, FQNEAQ (reference sequence). In nucleotides, the CDR3 is TGTGCCAGCAGCCCGGCCCGCCTAGGAAAGGAGACCCAGTACTTC. Its protein is CASSPARLGKETQYF.

This chain connects TRBV10-3 to TRBJ2-7; 8 bases line up with TRBD1. The V segment lost 7 bases and the J segment 2 bases; nucleotides outside the gene matches: 19. CDR1 ENHRY and CDR2 SYGVKD come from the germline V gene. The CDR3 extends over 18 amino acids. The CDR3, as DNA: TGTGCCATCAAAGTCCCAGGACAGGGCCTGCGGGCTCCCTACGAGCAGTACTTC. This sequence encodes CAIKVPGQGLRAPYEQYF.

This chain connects TRBV28 to TRBJ2-1; 10 nucleotides align to TRBD1. CDR3 length: 16 amino acids. Germline CDR1 is MDHEN and CDR2 is SYDVKM. V trimming: 5 bases; J trimming: 6 bases; junction bases outside the gene matches: 10. CDR3 loop: CASSTHRDRGFNEQFF. CDR3 bases: TGTGCCAGCAGTACCCACCGGGACAGGGGCTTCAATGAGCAGTTCTTC.

This rearrangement joins TRBV4-3 to TRBJ2-3, with a tentative D call TRBD2 (6 bases). The germline V gene encodes CDR1 LGHNA and CDR2 YSLEER. The CDR3 spans 15 residues. V lost 4 bases to trimming and J lost 4 bases, with 15 bases between them. CDR3 sequence: CASSPGWTTPDTQYF. The CDR3 DNA follows: TGCGCCAGCAGCCCGGGCTGGACTACACCAGATACGCAGTATTTT.

V usage is TRBV5-1 and J usage is TRBJ2-3; no definite D call. With 2 bases removed from V and 4 bases from J, the gap between germline ends came to 17 bases. Germline V gene data show CDR1 as SGHRS and CDR2 as YFSETQ. The CDR3 sequence is 16 residues long. The CDR3 spells CASSFGSPRSADTQYF. The CDR3, as DNA: TGCGCCAGCAGCTTTGGTAGCCCTCGATCGGCAGATACGCAGTATTTT. Full variable domain (missing parts from reference TRBV5-1 and TRBJ2-3): KAGVTQTPRYLIKTRGQQVTLSCSPISGHRSVSWYQQTPGQGLQFLFEYFSETQRNKGNFPGRFSGRQFSNSRSEMNVSTLELGDSALYLCASSFGSPRSADTQYFGPGTRLTVL.

The chain has TRBV7-2 and TRBJ2-3; the D gene is possibly TRBD2 (6 bases). Between the trimmed V and J ends, which lost 2 bases and 2 bases, there was a span of 14 bases. The CDR3 has 16 amino acids. Germline lookup yields CDR1 SGHTA and CDR2 FQGNSA. CDR3 in amino acids: CASSLRLGLITDTQYF. Here the CDR3 DNA reads TGTGCCAGCAGCTTAAGACTGGGACTTATCACAGATACGCAGTATTTT. The full variable domain, with the rest looked up from reference TRBV7-2 and TRBJ2-3, is GAGVSQSPSNKVTEKGKDVELRCDPISGHTALYWYRQSLGQGLEFLIYFQGNSAPDKSGLPSDRFSAERTGGSVSTLTIQRTQQEDSAVYLCASSLRLGLITDTQYFGPGTRLTVL.

The chain is built from TRBV27 and TRBJ1-4; D remains ambiguous. The length of the CDR3 is 14 residues. CDR1 and CDR2 from the germline V gene are MNHEY and SMNVEV (reference sequence). Trimming cost V 6 bases and J 0 bases, with 8 bases left between them. CDR3 protein: CASSHTTTNEKLFF. The CDR3 DNA reads TGTGCCAGCAGCCATACAACAACTAATGAAAAACTGTTTTTT.

The V and J genes are TRBV5-6 and TRBJ2-3; 15 bases line up with TRBD2. The V gene end was trimmed by 1 base and the J gene end by 8 bases; junction bases not matched to a gene: 2. The CDR3 is 15 residues long. Germline lookup yields CDR1 SGHDT and CDR2 YYEEEE. The CDR3 reads CASSLPGLAGGTQYF. In DNA form, the CDR3 reads TGTGCCAGCAGCTTGCCGGGACTAGCGGGAGGTACGCAGTATTTT.

The sample holds a few counts of this clone. This chain uses TRBV5-4 with TRBJ2-7, with D possibly being TRBD2 (5 bases). Germline CDR1 SGHNT, CDR2 YYREEE (reference sequence). V was pared by 4 bases and J by 6 bases, with 14 bases between. CDR3 length equals 13 residues. CDR3 region: CASSRPGVSEQYF. The DNA of the CDR3 is TGTGCCAGCAGCCGGCCCGGGGTTTCCGAGCAGTACTTC.

This clone occurred once. This chain uses TRBV4-2 with TRBJ2-1; 8 bases agree with TRBD1. CDR1 and CDR2 from the germline V gene are LGHNA and YNFKEQ. With 2 bases clipped from V and 7 bases from J, the junction kept 10 bases outside the gene matches. There are 16 residues in the CDR3. In DNA form, the CDR3 reads TGTGCCAGCAGCCAAAGAACGACAGGGGAGGCTAATGAGCAGTTCTTC. It translates to CASSQRTTGEANEQFF.

The chain uses TRBV7-8 and TRBJ2-4; TRBD1 is a possible D gene (6 bases). The ends were cut back, 3 bases at V and 0 bases at J, with 21 bases in the middle. Germline lookup yields CDR1 SGHVS and CDR2 FQNEAQ. The CDR3 is made up of 19 amino acids. CDR3 sequence reads: CASSLKVIRQDLAKNIQYF. CDR3 in DNA: TGTGCCAGCAGCTTGAAGGTTATAAGACAGGATCTAGCCAAAAACATTCAGTACTTC.

The chain links TRBV19 to TRBJ2-7, with 8 bases lining up with TRBD1. This CDR3 comprises 14 residues. Losses at the gene ends were 5 bases for V and 4 bases for J; bases not matched to a gene: 7. Germline V lookup: CDR1 LNHDA, CDR2 SQIVND (reference sequence). The CDR3, as DNA: TGTGCCAGTAGTCGAGGACAGGGTCTGTACGAGCAGTACTTC. Translating it yields CASSRGQGLYEQYF.